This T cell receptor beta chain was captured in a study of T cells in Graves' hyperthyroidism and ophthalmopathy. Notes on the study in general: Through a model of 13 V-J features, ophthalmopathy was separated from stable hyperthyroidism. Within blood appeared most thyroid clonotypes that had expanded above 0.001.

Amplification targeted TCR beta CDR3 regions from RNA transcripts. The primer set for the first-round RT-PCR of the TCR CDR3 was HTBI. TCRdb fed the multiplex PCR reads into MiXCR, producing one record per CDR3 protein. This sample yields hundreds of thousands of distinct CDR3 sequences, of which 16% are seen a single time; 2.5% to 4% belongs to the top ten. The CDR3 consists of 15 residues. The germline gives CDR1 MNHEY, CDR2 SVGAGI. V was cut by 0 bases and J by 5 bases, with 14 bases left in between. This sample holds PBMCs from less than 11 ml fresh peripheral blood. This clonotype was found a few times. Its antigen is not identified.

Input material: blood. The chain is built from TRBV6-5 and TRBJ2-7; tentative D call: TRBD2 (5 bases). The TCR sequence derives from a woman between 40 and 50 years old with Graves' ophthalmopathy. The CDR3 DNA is TGTGCCAGCAGTTACTCGGGCCTAGCCAGCGACGAGCAGTACTTC. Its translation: CASSYSGLASDEQYF.